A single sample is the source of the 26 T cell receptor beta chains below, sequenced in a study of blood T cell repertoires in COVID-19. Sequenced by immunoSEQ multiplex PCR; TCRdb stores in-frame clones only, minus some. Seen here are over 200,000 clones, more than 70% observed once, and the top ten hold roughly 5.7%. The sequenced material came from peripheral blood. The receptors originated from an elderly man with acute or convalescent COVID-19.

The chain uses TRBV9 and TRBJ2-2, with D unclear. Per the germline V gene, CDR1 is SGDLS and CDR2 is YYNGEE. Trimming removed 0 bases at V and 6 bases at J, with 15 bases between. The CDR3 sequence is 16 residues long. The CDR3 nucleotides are TGTGCCAGCAGCGTAGGCGGATTTACCTCAGCCGGGGAGCTGTTTTTT. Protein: CASSVGGFTSAGELFF.

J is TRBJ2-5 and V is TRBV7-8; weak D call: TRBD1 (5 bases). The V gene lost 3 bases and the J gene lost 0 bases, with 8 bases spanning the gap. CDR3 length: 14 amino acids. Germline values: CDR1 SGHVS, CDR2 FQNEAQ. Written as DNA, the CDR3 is TGTGCCAGCAGCTTGACAGAGTACCAAGAGACCCAGTACTTC. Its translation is CASSLTEYQETQYF. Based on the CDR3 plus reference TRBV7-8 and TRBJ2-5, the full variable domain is GAGVSQSPRYKVAKRGQDVALRCDPISGHVSLFWYQQALGQGPEFLTYFQNEAQLDKSGLPSDRFFAERPEGSVSTLKIQRTQQEDSAVYLCASSLTEYQETQYFGPGTRLLVL.

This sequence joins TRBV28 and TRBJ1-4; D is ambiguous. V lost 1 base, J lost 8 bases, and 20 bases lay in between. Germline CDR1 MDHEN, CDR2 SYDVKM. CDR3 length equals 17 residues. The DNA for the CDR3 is TGTGCCAGCAGTTTATTCCAAGGTAGTACAGTGATGGAAAAACTGTTTTTT. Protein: CASSLFQGSTVMEKLFF.

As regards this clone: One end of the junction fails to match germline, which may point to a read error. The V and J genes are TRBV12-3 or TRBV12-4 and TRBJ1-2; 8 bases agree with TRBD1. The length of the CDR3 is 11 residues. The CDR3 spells CASSSRTGQAF. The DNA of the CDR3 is TGTGCCAGCAGCTCCAGGACAGGGCAAGCTTTC.

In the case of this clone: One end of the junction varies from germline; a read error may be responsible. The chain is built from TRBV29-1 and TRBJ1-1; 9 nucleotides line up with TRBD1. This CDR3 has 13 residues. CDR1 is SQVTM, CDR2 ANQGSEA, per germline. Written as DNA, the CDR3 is TGCAGCGTAGAAGGACAGGGGAAAAGTGAAGCTTTCTTT. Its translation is CSVEGQGKSEAFF.

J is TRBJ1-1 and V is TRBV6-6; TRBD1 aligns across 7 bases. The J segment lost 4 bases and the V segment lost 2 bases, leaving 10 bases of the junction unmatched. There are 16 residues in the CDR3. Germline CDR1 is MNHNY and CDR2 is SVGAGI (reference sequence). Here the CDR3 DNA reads TGTGCCAGCAGTTACCCTACACAGGGGAAGTCCACTGAAGCTTTCTTT. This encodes CASSYPTQGKSTEAFF.

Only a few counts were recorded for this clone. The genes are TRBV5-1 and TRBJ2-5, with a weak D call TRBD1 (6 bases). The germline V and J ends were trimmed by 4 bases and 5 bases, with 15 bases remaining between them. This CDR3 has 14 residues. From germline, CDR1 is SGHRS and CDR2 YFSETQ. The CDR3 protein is CASSAAGDRETQYF. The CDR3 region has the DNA TGCGCCAGCAGCGCTGCAGGGGATCGGGAGACCCAGTACTTC. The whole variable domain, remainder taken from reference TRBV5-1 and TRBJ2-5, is KAGVTQTPRYLIKTRGQQVTLSCSPISGHRSVSWYQQTPGQGLQFLFEYFSETQRNKGNFPGRFSGRQFSNSRSEMNVSTLELGDSALYLCASSAAGDRETQYFGPGTRLLVL.

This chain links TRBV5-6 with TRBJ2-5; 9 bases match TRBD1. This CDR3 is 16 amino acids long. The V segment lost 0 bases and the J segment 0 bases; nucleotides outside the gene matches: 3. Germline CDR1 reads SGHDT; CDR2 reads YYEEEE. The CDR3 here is CASSLVGQGYQETQYF. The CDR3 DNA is TGTGCCAGCAGCTTGGTCGGACAGGGGTACCAAGAGACCCAGTACTTC. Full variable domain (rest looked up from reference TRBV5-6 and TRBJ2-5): DAGVTQSPTHLIKTRGQQVTLRCSPKSGHDTVSWYQQALGQGPQFIFQYYEEEERQRGNFPDRFSGHQFPNYSSELNVNALLLGDSALYLCASSLVGQGYQETQYFGPGTRLLVL.

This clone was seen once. The CDR3 sequence: CASSDSGTGGYNEQFF. The CDR3 nucleotides are TGTGCCAGCAGTGATAGCGGGACAGGGGGGTACAATGAGCAGTTCTTC. The V and J genes are TRBV6-4 and TRBJ2-1, with 11 bases identical to TRBD1. This CDR3 comprises 16 residues. Germline V gives CDR1 MRHNA, CDR2 SNTAGT. J gave up 4 bases and V 3 bases, and 5 bases lay outside the gene matches.

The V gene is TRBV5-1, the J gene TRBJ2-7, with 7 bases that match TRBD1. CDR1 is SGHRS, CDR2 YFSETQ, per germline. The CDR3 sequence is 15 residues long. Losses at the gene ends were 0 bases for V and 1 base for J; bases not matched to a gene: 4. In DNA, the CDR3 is TGCGCCAGCAGCTTGGTCCCGGGACAGTCCTACGAGCAGTACTTC. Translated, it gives CASSLVPGQSYEQYF.

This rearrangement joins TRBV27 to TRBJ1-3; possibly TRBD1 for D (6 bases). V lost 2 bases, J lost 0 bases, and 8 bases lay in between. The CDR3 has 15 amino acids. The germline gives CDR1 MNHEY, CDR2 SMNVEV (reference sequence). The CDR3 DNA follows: TGTGCCAGCAGTTTAAGGGGGACCTCTGGAAACACCATATATTTT. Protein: CASSLRGTSGNTIYF.

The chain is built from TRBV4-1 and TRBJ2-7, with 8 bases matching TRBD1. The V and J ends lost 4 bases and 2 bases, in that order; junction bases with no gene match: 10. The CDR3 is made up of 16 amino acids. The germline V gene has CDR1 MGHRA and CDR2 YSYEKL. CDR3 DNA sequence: TGCGCCAGCAGCCGAGCTCGGACAGGGCTAACCTACGAGCAGTACTTC. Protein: CASSRARTGLTYEQYF.

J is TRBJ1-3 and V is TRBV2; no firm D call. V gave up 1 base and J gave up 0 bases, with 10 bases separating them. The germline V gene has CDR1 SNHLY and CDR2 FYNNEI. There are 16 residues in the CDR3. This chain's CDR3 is CASSEDAGFSGNTIYF. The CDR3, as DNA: TGTGCCAGCAGTGAAGATGCGGGTTTCTCTGGAAACACCATATATTTT.

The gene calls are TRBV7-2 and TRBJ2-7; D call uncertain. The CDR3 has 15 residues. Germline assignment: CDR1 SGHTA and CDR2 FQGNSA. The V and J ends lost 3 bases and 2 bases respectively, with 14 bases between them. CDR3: CASSLGTTVPYEQYF. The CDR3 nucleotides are TGTGCCAGCAGCTTGGGTACTACGGTCCCCTACGAGCAGTACTTC.

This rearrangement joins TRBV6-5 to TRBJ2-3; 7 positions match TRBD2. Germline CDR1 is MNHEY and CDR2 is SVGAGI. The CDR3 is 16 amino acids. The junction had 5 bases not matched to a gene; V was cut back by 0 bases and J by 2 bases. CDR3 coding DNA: TGTGCCAGCAGTTACTCGGCCCTAGCGGTCACAGATACGCAGTATTTT. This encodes CASSYSALAVTDTQYF.

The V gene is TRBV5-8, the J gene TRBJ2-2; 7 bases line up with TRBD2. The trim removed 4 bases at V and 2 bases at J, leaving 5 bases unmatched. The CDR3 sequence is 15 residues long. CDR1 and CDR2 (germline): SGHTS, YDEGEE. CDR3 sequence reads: CASSVSGVNTGELFF. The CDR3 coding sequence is TGTGCCAGCAGCGTCAGCGGGGTTAACACCGGGGAGCTGTTTTTT.

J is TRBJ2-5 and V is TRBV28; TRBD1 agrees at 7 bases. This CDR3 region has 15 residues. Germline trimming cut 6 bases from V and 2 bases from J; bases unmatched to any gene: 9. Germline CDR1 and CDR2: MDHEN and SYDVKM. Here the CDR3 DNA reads TGTGCCAGCAGCCGCCCCACAGGGGTTCAAGAGACCCAGTACTTC. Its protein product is CASSRPTGVQETQYF.

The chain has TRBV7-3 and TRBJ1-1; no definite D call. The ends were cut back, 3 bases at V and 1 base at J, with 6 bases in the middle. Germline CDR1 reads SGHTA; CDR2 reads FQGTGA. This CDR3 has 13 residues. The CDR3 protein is CASSFSRNTEAFF. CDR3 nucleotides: TGTGCCAGCAGCTTCTCCAGGAACACTGAAGCTTTCTTT. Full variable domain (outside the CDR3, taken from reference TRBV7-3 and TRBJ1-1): GAGVSQTPSNKVTEKGKYVELRCDPISGHTALYWYRQSLGQGPEFLIYFQGTGAADDSGLPNDRFFAVRPEGSVSTLKIQRTERGDSAVYLCASSFSRNTEAFFGQGTRLTVV.

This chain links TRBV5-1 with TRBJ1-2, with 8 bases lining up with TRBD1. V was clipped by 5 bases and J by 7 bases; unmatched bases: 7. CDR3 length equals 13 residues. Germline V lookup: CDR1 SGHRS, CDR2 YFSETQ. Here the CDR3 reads CASSSDREGGYTF. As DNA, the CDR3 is TGCGCCAGCAGTTCGGACAGGGAAGGTGGCTACACCTTC.

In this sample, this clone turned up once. The CDR3 DNA follows: TGTGCCAGCAGTTTCCGGGGGATCCACACCGGGGAGCTGTTTTTT. Its protein product is CASSFRGIHTGELFF. The rearrangement uses TRBV28 and TRBJ2-2; a weak D match, TRBD2 (6 bases). The germline V gene encodes CDR1 MDHEN and CDR2 SYDVKM. V was shortened by 3 bases and J by 3 bases, with 11 bases between the two germline ends. This CDR3 spans 15 amino acids.

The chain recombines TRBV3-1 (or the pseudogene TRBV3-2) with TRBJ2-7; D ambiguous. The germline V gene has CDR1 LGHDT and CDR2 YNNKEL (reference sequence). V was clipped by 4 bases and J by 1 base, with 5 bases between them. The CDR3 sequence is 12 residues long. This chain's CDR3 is CASSLQSYEQYF. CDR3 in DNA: TGTGCCAGCAGCCTTCAATCCTACGAGCAGTACTTC.

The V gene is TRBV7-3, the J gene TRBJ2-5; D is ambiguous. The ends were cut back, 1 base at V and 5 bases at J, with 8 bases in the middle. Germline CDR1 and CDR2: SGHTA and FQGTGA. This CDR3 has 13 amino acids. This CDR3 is CASSLIGVETQYF. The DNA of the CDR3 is TGTGCCAGCAGCTTAATAGGAGTGGAGACCCAGTACTTC. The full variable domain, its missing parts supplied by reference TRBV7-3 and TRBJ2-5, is GAGVSQTPSNKVTEKGKYVELRCDPISGHTALYWYRQSLGQGPEFLIYFQGTGAADDSGLPNDRFFAVRPEGSVSTLKIQRTERGDSAVYLCASSLIGVETQYFGPGTRLLVL.

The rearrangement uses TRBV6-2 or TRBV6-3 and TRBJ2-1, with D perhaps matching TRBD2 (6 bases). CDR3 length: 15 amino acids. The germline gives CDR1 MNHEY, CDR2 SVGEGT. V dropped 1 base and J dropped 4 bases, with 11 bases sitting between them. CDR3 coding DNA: TGTGCCAGCAGTTACTGGGGGGATGAATACAATGAGCAGTTCTTC. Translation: CASSYWGDEYNEQFF.

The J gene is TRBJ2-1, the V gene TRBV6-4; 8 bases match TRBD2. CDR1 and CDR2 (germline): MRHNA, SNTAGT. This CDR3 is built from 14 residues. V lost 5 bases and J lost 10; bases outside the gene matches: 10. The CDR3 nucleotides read TGTGCCAGCAGTCCCGGGACTAGTAATCGGGAGCAGTTCTTC. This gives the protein CASSPGTSNREQFF.

This chain's CDR3 is CASRRPSSWNTEAFF. The CDR3 region has the DNA TGTGCCAGCAGACGCCCCTCCAGTTGGAACACTGAAGCTTTCTTT. The genes are TRBV28 and TRBJ1-1; no clear D gene. This CDR3 is 15 amino acids long. The ends were cut back, 6 bases at V and 1 base at J, with 15 bases in the middle. Germline V gene data show CDR1 as MDHEN and CDR2 as SYDVKM. Complete variable domain (other parts from reference TRBV28 and TRBJ1-1): DVKVTQSSRYLVKRTGEKVFLECVQDMDHENMFWYRQDPGLGLRLIYFSYDVKMKEKGDIPEGYSVSREKKERFSLILESASTNQTSMYLCASRRPSSWNTEAFFGQGTRLTVV.

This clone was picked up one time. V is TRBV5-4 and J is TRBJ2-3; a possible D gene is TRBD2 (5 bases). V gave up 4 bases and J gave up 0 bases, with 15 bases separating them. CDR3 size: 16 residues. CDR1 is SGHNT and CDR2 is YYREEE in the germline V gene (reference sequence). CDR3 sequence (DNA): TGTGCCAGCAGCCACCCCTACGGGATTAGCACAGATACGCAGTATTTT. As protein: CASSHPYGISTDTQYF.